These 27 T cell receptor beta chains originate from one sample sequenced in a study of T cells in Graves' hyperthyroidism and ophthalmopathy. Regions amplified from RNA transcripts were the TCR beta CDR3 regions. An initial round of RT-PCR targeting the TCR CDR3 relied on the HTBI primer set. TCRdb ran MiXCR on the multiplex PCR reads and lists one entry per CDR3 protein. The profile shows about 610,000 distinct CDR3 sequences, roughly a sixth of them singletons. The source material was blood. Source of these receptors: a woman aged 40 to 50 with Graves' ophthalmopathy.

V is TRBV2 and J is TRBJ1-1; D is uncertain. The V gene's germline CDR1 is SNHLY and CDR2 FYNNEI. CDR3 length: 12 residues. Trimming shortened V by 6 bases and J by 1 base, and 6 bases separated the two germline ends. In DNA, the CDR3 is TGTGCCAGCAGCTTCGCGAACACTGAAGCTTTCTTT. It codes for CASSFANTEAFF.

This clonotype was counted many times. The CDR3 reads CASSQPGGRTPLHF. CDR3 DNA sequence: TGTGCCAGCAGCCAGCCGGGAGGGAGGACACCCCTCCACTTT. The rearrangement uses TRBV3-1 and TRBJ1-6; no firm D call. The V gene lost 3 bases and the J gene lost 11 bases, with 14 bases spanning the gap. Germline CDR1 LGHDT, CDR2 YNNKEL (reference sequence). CDR3 size: 14 residues.

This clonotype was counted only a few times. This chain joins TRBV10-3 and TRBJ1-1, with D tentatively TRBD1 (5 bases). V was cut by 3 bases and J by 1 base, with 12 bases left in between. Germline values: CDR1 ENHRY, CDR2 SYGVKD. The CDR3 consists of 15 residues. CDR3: CAISEFTGANTEAFF. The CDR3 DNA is TGTGCCATCAGTGAATTTACAGGCGCGAACACTGAAGCTTTCTTT.

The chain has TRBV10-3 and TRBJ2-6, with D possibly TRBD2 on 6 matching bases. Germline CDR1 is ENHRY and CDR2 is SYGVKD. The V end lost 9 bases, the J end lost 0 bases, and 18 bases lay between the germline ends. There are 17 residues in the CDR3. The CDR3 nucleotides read TGTGCCATTTCCCGGGACTCCACCAGCTCTGGGGCCAACGTCCTGACTTTC. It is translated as CAISRDSTSSGANVLTF.

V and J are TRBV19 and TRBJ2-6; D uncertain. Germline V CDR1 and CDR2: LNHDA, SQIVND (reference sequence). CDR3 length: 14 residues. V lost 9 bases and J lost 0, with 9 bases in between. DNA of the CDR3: TGTGCCAGCACCCGGTACTCTGGGGCCAACGTCCTGACTTTC. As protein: CASTRYSGANVLTF. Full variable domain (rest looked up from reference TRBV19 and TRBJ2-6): DGGITQSPKYLFRKEGQNVTLSCEQNLNHDAMYWYRQDPGQGLRLIYYSQIVNDFQKGDIAEGYSVSREKKESFPLTVTSAQKNPTAFYLCASTRYSGANVLTFGAGSRLTVL.

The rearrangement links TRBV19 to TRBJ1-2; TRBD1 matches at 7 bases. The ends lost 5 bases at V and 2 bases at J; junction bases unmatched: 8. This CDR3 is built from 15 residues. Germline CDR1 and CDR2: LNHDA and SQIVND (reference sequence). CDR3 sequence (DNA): TGTGCCAGTAGTCCTCGGACAGGTGGAAACTATGGCTACACCTTC. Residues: CASSPRTGGNYGYTF.

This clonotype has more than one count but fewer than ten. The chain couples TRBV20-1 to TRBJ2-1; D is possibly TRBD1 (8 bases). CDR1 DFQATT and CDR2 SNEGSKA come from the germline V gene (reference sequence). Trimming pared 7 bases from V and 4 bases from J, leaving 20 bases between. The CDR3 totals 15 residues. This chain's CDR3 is CSVTGGASGYNEQFF. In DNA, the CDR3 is TGCAGTGTCACAGGGGGGGCTAGCGGATACAATGAGCAGTTCTTC.

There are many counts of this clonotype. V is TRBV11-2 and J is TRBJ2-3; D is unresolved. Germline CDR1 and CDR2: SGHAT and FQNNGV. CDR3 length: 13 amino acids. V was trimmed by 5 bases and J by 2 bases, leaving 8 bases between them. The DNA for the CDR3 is TGTGCCAGCAGCACGGACCTCACAGATACGCAGTATTTT. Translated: CASSTDLTDTQYF. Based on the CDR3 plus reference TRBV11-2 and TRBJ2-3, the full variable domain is EAGVAQSPRYKIIEKRQSVAFWCNPISGHATLYWYQQILGQGPKLLIQFQNNGVVDDSQLPKDRFSAERLKGVDSTLKIQPAKLEDSAVYLCASSTDLTDTQYFGPGTRLTVL.

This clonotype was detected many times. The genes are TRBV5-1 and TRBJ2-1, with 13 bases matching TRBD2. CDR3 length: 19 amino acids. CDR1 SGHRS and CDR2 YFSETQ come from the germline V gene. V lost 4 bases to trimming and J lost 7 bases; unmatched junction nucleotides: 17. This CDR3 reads CASSLRTSGSPQVRNEQFF. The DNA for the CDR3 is TGCGCCAGCAGCCTCCGGACTAGCGGGAGTCCCCAAGTAAGGAATGAGCAGTTCTTC.

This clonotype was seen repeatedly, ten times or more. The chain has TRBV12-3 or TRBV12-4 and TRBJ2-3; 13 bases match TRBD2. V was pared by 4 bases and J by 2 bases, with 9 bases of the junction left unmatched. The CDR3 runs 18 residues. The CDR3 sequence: CASSSTLTSGGYTDTQYF. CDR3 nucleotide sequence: TGTGCCAGCAGTTCGACCCTGACTAGCGGGGGGTACACAGATACGCAGTATTTT.

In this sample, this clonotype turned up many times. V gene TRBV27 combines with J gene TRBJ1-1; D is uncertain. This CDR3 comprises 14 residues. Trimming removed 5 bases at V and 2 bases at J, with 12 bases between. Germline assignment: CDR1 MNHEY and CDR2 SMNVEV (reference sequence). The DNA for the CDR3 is TGTGCCAGCAGTCGGAAAGGGATTAACACTGAAGCTTTCTTT. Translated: CASSRKGINTEAFF.

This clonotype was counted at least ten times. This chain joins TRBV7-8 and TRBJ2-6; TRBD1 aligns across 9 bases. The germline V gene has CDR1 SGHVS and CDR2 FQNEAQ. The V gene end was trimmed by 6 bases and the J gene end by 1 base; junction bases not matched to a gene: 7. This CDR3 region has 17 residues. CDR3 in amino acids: CASSRQGGVSGANVLTF. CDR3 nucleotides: TGTGCCAGCAGTAGACAGGGGGGAGTGTCTGGGGCCAACGTCCTGACTTTC.

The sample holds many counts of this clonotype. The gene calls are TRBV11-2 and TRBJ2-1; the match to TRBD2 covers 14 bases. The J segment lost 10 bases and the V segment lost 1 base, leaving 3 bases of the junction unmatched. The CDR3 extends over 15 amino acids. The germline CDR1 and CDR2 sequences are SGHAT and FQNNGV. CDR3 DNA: TGTGCCAGCAGCTTAGGACTAGCGGGGGGGCGGGAGCAGTTCTTC. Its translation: CASSLGLAGGREQFF.

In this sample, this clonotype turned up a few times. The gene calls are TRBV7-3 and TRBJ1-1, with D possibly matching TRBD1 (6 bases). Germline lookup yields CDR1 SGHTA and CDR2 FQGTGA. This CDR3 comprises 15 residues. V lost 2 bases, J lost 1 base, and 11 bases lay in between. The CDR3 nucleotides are TGTGCCAGCAGCTTATTAGGGGGTAAGAACACTGAAGCTTTCTTT. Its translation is CASSLLGGKNTEAFF.

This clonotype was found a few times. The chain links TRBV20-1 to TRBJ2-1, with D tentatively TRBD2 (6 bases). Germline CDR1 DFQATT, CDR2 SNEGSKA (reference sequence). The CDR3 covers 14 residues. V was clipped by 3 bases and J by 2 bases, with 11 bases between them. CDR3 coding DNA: TGCAGTGCTAGTTCGGCGGGGCCCTACAATGAGCAGTTCTTC. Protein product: CSASSAGPYNEQFF.

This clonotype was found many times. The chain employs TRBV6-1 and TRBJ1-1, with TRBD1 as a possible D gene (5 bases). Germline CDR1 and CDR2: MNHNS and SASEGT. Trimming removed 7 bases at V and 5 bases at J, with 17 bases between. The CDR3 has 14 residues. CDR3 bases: TGTGCCAGCACTGGGACCTCTCGGGGGACTGAAGCTTTCTTT. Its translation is CASTGTSRGTEAFF.

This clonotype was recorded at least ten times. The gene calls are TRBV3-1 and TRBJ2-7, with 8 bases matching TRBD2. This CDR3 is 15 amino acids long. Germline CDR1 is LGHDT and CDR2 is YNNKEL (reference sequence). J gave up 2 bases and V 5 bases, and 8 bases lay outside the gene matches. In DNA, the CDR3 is TGTGCCAGCAGCTCCGTCTCACTAGCGGCCTACGAGCAGTACTTC. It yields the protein CASSSVSLAAYEQYF.

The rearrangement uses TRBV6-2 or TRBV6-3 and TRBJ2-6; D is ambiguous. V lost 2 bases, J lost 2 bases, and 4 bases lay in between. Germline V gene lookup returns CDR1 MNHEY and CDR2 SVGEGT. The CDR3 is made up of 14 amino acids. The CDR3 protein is CASSYGAGANVLTF. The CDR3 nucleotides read TGTGCCAGCAGTTACGGGGCTGGGGCCAACGTCCTGACTTTC.

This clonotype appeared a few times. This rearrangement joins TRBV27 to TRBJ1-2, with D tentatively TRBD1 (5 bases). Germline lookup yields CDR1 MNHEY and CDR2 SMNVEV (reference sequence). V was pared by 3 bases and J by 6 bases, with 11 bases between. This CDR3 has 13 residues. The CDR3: CASSLAGSHGYTF. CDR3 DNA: TGTGCCAGCAGTTTGGCAGGGAGTCATGGCTACACCTTC.

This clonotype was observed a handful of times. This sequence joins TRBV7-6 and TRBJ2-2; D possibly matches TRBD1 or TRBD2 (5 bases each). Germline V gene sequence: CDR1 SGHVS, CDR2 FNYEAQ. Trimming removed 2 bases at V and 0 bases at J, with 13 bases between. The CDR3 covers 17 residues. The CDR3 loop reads CASSLLPGPANTGELFF. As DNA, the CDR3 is TGTGCCAGCAGCTTACTACCGGGACCCGCGAACACCGGGGAGCTGTTTTTT.

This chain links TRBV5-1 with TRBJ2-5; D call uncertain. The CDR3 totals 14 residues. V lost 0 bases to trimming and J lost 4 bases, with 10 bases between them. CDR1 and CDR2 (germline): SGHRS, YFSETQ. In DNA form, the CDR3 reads TGCGCCAGCAGCTTGGCAAGGGAAGGAGAGACCCAGTACTTC. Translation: CASSLAREGETQYF.

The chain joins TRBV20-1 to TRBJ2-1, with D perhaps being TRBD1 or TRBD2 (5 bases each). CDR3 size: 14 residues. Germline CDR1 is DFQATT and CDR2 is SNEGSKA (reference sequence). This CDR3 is CGGAGTFTYNEQFF. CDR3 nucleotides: TGCGGGGGAGCCGGGACCTTCACCTACAATGAGCAGTTCTTC.

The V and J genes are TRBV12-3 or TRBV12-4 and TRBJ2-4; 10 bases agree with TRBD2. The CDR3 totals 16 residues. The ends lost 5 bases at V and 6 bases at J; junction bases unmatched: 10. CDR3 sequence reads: CASSRSGGGAGNIQYF. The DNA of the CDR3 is TGTGCCAGCAGTCGAAGCGGGGGGGGGGCGGGAAACATTCAGTACTTC.

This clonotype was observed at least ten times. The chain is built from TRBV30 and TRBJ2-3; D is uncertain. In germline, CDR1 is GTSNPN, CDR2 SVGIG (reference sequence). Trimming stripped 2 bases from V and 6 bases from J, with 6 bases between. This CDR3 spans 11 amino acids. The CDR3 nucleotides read TGTGCCTGGAGTAGAGTGGATACGCAGTATTTT. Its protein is CAWSRVDTQYF.

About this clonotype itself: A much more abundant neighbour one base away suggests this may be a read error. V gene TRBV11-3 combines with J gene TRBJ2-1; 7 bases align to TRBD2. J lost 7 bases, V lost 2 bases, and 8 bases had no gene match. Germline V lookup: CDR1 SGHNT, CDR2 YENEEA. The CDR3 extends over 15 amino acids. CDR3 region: CASSLFGRGLNEQFF. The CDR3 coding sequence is TGTGCCAGCAGCTTATTCGGGCGGGGGTTGAATGAGCAGTTCTTC.

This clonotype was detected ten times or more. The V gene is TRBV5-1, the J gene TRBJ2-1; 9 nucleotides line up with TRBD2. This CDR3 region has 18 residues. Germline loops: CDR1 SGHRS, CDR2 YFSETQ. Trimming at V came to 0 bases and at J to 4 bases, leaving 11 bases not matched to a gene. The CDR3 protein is CASSLVAGGIRAYNEQFF. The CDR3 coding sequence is TGCGCCAGCAGCTTGGTGGCGGGAGGGATACGGGCTTACAATGAGCAGTTCTTC.

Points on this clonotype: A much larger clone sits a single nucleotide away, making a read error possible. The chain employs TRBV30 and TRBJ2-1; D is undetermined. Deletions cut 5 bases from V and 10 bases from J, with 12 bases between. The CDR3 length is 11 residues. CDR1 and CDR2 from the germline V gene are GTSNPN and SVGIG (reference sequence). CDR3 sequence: CAWSKEYEQFF. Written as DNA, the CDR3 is TGTGCCTGGTCCAAAGAATACGAGCAGTTCTTC.